This T cell receptor (beta chain) derives from a study of beta chain features in type 1 diabetes. Points from the study as a whole: Within the patient group, naive, central memory and Treg TCRB repertoires appeared more similar to each other than within healthy donors. The study found moderately but significantly shorter TCRB CDR3s in all four CD4+ subsets of Type 1 diabetes patients. cDNA-based reads could over-represent cells with high TCR expression. The VDJ junctions of type 1 diabetes patients carried fewer insertions and more deletions.

This clone has only a few counts. Its antigen remains unidentified. This CDR3 is 12 amino acids long. CDR1 and CDR2 from the germline V gene are GTSNPN and SVGIG (reference sequence). Of the isolated RNA, all was reverse transcribed, and so the sequenced material was expressed TCRB transcripts. Sequencing used immunoSEQ multiplex PCR; TCRdb keeps in-frame clones, though not all of them. The table lists more than 200,000 clones, 16% of them singletons. The chain employs TRBV30 and TRBJ2-5; 8 nucleotides line up with TRBD1. The DNA end favors TRBJ2-7, so the J call may be wrong. What was sequenced was naive CD4+ T cells from blood. The sequence was collected from a young man with type 1 diabetes. The CDR3 loop is CAWTGTGYEQYF. The CDR3 coding sequence is TGTGCCTGGACCGGGACAGGCTACGAGCAGTACTTC.